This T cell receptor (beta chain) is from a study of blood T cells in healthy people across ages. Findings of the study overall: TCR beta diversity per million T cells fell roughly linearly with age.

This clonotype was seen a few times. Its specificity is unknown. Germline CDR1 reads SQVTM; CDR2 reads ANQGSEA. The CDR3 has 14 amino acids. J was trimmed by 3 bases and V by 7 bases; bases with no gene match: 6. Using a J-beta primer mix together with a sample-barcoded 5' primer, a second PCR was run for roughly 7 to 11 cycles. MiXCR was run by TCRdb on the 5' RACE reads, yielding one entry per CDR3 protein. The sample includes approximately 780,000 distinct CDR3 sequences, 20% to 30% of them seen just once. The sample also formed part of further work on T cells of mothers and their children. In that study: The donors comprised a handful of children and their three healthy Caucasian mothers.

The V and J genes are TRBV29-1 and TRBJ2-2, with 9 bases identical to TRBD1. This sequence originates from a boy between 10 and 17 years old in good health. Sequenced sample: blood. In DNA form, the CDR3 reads TGCAGCGGCGGGGACAGGGCGGACACCGGGGAGCTGTTTTTT. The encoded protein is CSGGDRADTGELFF.